A selection of T cell receptor beta chains follows, all from one sample in a study of T cells in Graves' hyperthyroidism and ophthalmopathy. In TCRdb, the multiplex PCR reads were re-called with MiXCR into one record per CDR3 protein. The sample yields some 300,000 distinct CDR3 sequences, roughly an eighth seen once. Sequencing input: blood. The receptors shown here come from a woman aged 40 to 50 with Graves' hyperthyroidism. CDR3s include the opening cysteine and the closing phenylalanine or tryptophan. The D gene is left open where the match is weak. Size values are once, few and many counts, or a class for expanded clones, and some rows have none.

j_call,clone_size,v_call,d_call,cdr3_nt,cdr3_aa
TRBJ1-1,.,TRBV7-2,.,TGTGCCAGCAGCGAAACGCAGGTGGGGAACACTGAAGCTTTCTTT,CASSETQVGNTEAFF
TRBJ1-5,many,TRBV6-8,.,TGTGCCAGCAGTTCACTCAGCAATCAGCCCCAGCATTTT,CASSSLSNQPQHF
TRBJ2-6,few,TRBV7-9,TRBD1,TGTGCCAGCAGCCCTTCGGACAGGGCAATCTCTGGGGCCAACGTCCTGACTTTC,CASSPSDRAISGANVLTF
TRBJ1-2,.,TRBV5-4,.,TGTGCCAGCAGCTTGGGGGTCCAGGGCAAAGGCTACACCTTC,CASSLGVQGKGYTF
TRBJ2-3,many,TRBV28,.,TGTGCCAGCAGTTTATCAGTAGGTCCGTGGAATACGCAGTATTTT,CASSLSVGPWNTQYF
TRBJ1-3,many,TRBV2,.,TGTGCCAGCAGGATATCAGAAGGGTCTGGAAACACCATATATTTT,CASRISEGSGNTIYF
TRBJ2-7,.,TRBV20-1,.,TGCAGTGCTAGGTCAGGACACGCATCGTACTACGAGCAGTACTTC,CSARSGHASYYEQYF
TRBJ1-1,many,TRBV24-1,.,TGTGCCACCAGTGACCCGCGGTCGGACACTGAAGCTTTCTTT,CATSDPRSDTEAFF
TRBJ1-6,many,TRBV20-1,TRBD1,TGCAGTGCTAGCTTTCCCGGGACAGGGGACAATTCACCCCTCCACTTT,CSASFPGTGDNSPLHF
TRBJ1-5,many,TRBV5-1,.,TGCGCCAGCAGCTTCCGGGGGGGTAGCAATCAGCCCCAGCATTTT,CASSFRGGSNQPQHF
TRBJ1-5,many,TRBV2,.,TGTGCCAGCACCCCGACAGTTAGCAATCAGCCCCAGCATTTT,CASTPTVSNQPQHF
TRBJ1-2,many,TRBV12-3/TRBV12-4,.,TGTGCCAGCAGTTTCCGGGGTATCCTCGGGGGCCAGGTCTGGGGCTACACCTTC,CASSFRGILGGQVWGYTF
TRBJ2-7,many,TRBV27,.,TGTGCCAGCAGCCCCTTGGGCGGGTTGGCCCACGAGCAGTACTTC,CASSPLGGLAHEQYF
TRBJ2-2,.,TRBV28,TRBD2,TGTGCCAGCATCACTGCTGGAGCGGGAAGGTCGGGGGAGCTGTTTTTT,CASITAGAGRSGELFF
TRBJ2-3,once,TRBV5-5,TRBD2,TGTGCCAGCACCTTGCACACTAGCGGGAGGGCAGATACGCAGTATTTT,CASTLHTSGRADTQYF
TRBJ2-4,.,TRBV20-1,.,TGCAGTGCTAGAGATGGTCTGACTTCGAAGGGGAACATTCAGTACTTC,CSARDGLTSKGNIQYF
TRBJ1-1,.,TRBV5-4,.,TGCGCCAGCAGCCAAGTTGCAAGAGAGGGTCAAGCTTTCTTT,CASSQVAREGQAFF
TRBJ2-1,many,TRBV27,TRBD2,TGTGCCAGCAACCCAAAAGCGGGAGGGTTATCCTACAATGAGCAGTTCTTC,CASNPKAGGLSYNEQFF
TRBJ2-2,many,TRBV24-1,.,TGTGCCACCAAGGCGAACACCGGGGAGCTGTTTTTT,CATKANTGELFF
TRBJ1-4,many,TRBV2,.,TGTGCCAGCACCGACAGTCACATTGACTCAACTAATGAAAAACTGTTTTTT,CASTDSHIDSTNEKLFF
TRBJ2-7,many,TRBV2,TRBD2,TGTGCCAGCGACGGGACTAGCGGAGACTACGAGCAGTACTTC,CASDGTSGDYEQYF
TRBJ2-7,many,TRBV7-8,.,TGTGCCAGCAGCTTAGCTGATATCGGACGGAACTACGAGCAGTACTTC,CASSLADIGRNYEQYF
TRBJ1-3,.,TRBV19,.,TGTGCCAGTAGTATAGGGCCCTTCTCTGGAAACACCATATATTTT,CASSIGPFSGNTIYF
TRBJ2-1,many,TRBV12-5,TRBD2,TGTGCTAGTGGTTTGGAGGGACTAGCGGGAGCAGTTGAGCAGTTCTTC,CASGLEGLAGAVEQFF
TRBJ1-5,few,TRBV20-1,.,TGCAGTGCTAGATCCGGGAACACCAATCAGCCCCAGCATTTT,CSARSGNTNQPQHF
TRBJ2-7,few,TRBV19,.,TGTGCCAGTAGTATAGATCTATTATTCGCCGAGCAGTACTTC,CASSIDLLFAEQYF
TRBJ1-5,many,TRBV12-3/TRBV12-4,.,TGTGCCAGCAGTTTGGGAGATTATAGCAATCAGCCCCAGCATTTT,CASSLGDYSNQPQHF
TRBJ2-5,many,TRBV7-7,TRBD1,TGTGCTAGCAGCTTACGAGGACAGGGGGTCCAAGAGACCCAGTACTTC,CASSLRGQGVQETQYF
TRBJ2-5,many,TRBV6-1,.,TGTGCCAGCAGTGATGAGTTTAGGACTGATTTTAAAGAGACCCAGTACTTC,CASSDEFRTDFKETQYF
TRBJ2-7,.,TRBV7-8,TRBD2,TGTGCCAGCAACACAATGACTAGCGGGAGGGCCTCCGAGCAGTACTTC,CASNTMTSGRASEQYF
TRBJ2-7,many,TRBV20-1,.,TGCAGTGCTAGGTACCACGAGCAGTACTTC,CSARYHEQYF
TRBJ2-5,many,TRBV12-3/TRBV12-4,TRBD2,TGTGCCAGCAGTTTAGACGGACTAGCGGGTGGGACGGGAGAGACCCAGTACTTC,CASSLDGLAGGTGETQYF
TRBJ1-5,many,TRBV6-1,.,TGTGCCAGCAGACAGACTGATAGCAATCAGCCCCAGCATTTT,CASRQTDSNQPQHF